This TCR beta chain derives from a study of regulatory T cells in long-lasting Graves disease. Arm-PCR of CDR3 regions with iRepertoire HTBI primers generated TCR beta libraries. TCRdb called the multiplex PCR reads again in MiXCR, with one record for every CDR3 protein. Among around 420,000 distinct CDR3 sequences listed, about 15% were seen once. The CDR3 covers 17 residues. From germline, CDR1 is SGHDT and CDR2 YYEEEE. The V segment lost 1 base and the J segment 6 bases; nucleotides outside the gene matches: 12. Ten or more counts support this clonotype. Indicated time point: newly diagnosed GD, antithyroid drugs for less than 3 months. PBMC RNA was the source of the TCR library. Another study also made use of these data, one on T cells in Graves' hyperthyroidism and ophthalmopathy. From that study: Researchers ran a first-round RT-PCR on the TCR CDR3 using the HTBI primer set.

The chain couples TRBV5-6 to TRBJ2-3; 9 bases align to TRBD2. The clonotype originates from a middle-aged woman with Graves disease. The input for sequencing was peripheral blood mononuclear cells (PBMCs), taken at new diagnosis, from a patient treated with antithyroid drugs. CDR3 DNA: TGTGCCAGCAGCTTGTTTCGATTAGCGGGAGAAAGGGATACGCAGTATTTT. Protein: CASSLFRLAGERDTQYF.